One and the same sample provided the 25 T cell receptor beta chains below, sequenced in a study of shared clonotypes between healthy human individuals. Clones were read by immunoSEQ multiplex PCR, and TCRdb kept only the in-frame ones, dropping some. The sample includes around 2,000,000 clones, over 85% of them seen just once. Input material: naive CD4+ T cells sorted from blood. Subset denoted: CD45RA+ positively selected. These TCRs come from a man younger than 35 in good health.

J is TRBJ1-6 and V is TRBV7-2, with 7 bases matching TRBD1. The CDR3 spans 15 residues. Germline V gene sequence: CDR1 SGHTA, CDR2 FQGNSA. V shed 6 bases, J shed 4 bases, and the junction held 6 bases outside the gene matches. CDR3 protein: CASSYRQGYNSPLHF. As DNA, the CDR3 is TGTGCCAGCAGTTATAGACAGGGTTATAATTCACCCCTCCACTTT.

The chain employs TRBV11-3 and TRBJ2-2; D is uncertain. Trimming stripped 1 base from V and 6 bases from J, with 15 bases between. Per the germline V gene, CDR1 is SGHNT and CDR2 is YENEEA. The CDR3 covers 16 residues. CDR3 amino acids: CASSLGFGPTAGELFF. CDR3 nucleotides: TGTGCCAGCAGCTTAGGGTTCGGACCTACTGCCGGGGAGCTGTTTTTT.

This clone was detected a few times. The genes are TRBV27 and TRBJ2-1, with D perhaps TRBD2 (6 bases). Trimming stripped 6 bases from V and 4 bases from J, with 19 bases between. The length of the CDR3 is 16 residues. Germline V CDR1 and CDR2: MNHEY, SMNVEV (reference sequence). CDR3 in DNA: TGTGCCAGCAGCCCCGGGACTTACTCCTCTTACAATGAGCAGTTCTTC. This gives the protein CASSPGTYSSYNEQFF.

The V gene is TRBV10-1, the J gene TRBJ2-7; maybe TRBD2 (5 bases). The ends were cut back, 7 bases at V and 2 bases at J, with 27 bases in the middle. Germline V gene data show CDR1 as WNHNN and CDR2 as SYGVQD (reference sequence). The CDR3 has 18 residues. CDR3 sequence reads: CASKADLGCGPEAYEQYF. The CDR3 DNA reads TGCGCCAGCAAGGCAGACCTAGGTTGCGGGCCTGAAGCCTACGAGCAGTACTTC.

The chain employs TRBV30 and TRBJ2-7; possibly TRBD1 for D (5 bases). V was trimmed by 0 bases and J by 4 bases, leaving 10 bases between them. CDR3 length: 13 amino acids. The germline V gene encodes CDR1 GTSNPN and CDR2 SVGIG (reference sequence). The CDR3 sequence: CAWSVGEPYEQYF. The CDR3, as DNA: TGTGCCTGGAGTGTAGGGGAACCGTACGAGCAGTACTTC.

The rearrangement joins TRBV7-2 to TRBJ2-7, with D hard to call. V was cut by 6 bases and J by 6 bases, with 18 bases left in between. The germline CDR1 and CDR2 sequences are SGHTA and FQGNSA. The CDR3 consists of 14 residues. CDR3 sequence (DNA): TGTGCCAGCAGACAAGGAACTCTAAACAGCGAGCAGTACTTC. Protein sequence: CASRQGTLNSEQYF.

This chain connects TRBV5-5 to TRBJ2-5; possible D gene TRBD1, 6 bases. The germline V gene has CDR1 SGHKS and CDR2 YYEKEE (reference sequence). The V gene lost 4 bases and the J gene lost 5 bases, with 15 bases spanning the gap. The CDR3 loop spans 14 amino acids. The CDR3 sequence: CASSTPRGSETQYF. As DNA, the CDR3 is TGTGCCAGCAGCACACCCAGGGGTTCGGAGACCCAGTACTTC. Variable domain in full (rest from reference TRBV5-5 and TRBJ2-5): DAGVTQSPTHLIKTRGQQVTLRCSPISGHKSVSWYQQVLGQGPQFIFQYYEKEERGRGNFPDRFSARQFPNYSSELNVNALLLGDSALYLCASSTPRGSETQYFGPGTRLLVL.

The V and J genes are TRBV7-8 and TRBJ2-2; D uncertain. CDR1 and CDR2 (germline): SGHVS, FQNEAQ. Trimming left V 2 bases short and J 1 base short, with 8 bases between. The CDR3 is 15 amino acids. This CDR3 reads CASSLRPVNTGELFF. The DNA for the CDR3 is TGTGCCAGCAGCTTAAGACCGGTGAACACCGGGGAGCTGTTTTTT.

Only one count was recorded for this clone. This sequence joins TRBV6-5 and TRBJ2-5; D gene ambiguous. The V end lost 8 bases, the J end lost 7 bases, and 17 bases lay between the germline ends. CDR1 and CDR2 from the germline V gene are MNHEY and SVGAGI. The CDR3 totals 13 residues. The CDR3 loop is CASENPVGLTQYF. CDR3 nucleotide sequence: TGTGCCAGCGAGAACCCCGTTGGGTTGACCCAGTACTTC.

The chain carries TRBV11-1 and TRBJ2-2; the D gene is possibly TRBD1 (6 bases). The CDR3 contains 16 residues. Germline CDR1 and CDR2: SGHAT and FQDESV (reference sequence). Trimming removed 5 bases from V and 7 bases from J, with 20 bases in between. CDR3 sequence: CASSNPPQGVNGELFF. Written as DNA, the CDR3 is TGTGCCAGCAGCAATCCCCCACAGGGAGTTAACGGGGAGCTGTTTTTT. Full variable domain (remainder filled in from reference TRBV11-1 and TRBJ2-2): EAEVAQSPRYKITEKSQAVAFWCDPISGHATLYWYRQILGQGPELLVQFQDESVVDDSQLPKDRFSAERLKGVDSTLKIQPAELGDSAMYLCASSNPPQGVNGELFFGEGSRLTVL.

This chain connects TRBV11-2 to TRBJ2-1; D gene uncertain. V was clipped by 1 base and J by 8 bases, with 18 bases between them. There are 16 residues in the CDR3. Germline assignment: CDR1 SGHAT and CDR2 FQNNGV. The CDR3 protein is CASSLVMGVLHDEQFF. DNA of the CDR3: TGTGCCAGCAGCTTAGTGATGGGTGTCCTCCACGATGAGCAGTTCTTC.

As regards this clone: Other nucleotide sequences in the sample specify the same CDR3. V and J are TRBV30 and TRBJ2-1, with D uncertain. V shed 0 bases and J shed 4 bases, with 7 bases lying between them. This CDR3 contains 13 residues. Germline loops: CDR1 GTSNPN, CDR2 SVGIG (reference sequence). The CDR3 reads CAWSVGRYNEQFF. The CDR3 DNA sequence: TGTGCCTGGAGTGTAGGCCGGTACAATGAGCAGTTCTTC.

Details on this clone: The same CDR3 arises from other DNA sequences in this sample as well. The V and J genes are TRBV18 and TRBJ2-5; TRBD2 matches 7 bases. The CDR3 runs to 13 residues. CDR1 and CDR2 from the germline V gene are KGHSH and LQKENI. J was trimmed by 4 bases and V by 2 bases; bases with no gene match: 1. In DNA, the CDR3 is TGTGCCAGCTCACCATCGGGAGGAGAGACCCAGTACTTC. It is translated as CASSPSGGETQYF. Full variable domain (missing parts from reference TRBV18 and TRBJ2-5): NAGVMQNPRHLVRRRGQEARLRCSPMKGHSHVYWYRQLPEEGLKFMVYLQKENIIDESGMPKERFSAEFPKEGPSILRIQQVVRGDSAAYFCASSPSGGETQYFGPGTRLLVL.

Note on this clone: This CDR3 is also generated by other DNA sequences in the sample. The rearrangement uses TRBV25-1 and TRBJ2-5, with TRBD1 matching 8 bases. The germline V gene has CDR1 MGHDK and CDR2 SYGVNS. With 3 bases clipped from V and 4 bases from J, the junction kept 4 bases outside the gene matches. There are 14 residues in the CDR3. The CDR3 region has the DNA TGTGCCAGCAGTGATCCAGGGGGCCCAGAGACCCAGTACTTC. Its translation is CASSDPGGPETQYF.

The CDR3 DNA sequence: TGTGCCAGTAGTATTCGGCAGGGGAGGACCGGGGAGCTGTTTTTT. Amino acids: CASSIRQGRTGELFF. The rearrangement uses TRBV19 and TRBJ2-2, with D perhaps matching TRBD1 or TRBD2 (6 bases each). Germline values: CDR1 LNHDA, CDR2 SQIVND (reference sequence). CDR3 length equals 15 residues. V lost 3 bases, J lost 5 bases, and 13 bases lay in between.

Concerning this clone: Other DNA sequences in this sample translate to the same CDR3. The CDR3 DNA reads as TGTGCCAGCAGTTACTCGTTGTGGAACACTGAAGCTTTCTTT. It encodes CASSYSLWNTEAFF. The chain joins TRBV6-5 to TRBJ1-1; D gene unclear. Germline V lookup: CDR1 MNHEY, CDR2 SVGAGI. Trimming left V 0 bases short and J 1 base short, with 6 bases between. This CDR3 region has 14 residues.

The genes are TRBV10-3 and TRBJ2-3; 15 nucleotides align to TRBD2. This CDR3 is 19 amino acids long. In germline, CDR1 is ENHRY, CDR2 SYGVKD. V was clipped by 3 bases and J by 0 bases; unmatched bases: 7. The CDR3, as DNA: TGTGCCATCAGTGACCCCGGGACTAGCGGGGGGCCTAGCACAGATACGCAGTATTTT. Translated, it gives CAISDPGTSGGPSTDTQYF.

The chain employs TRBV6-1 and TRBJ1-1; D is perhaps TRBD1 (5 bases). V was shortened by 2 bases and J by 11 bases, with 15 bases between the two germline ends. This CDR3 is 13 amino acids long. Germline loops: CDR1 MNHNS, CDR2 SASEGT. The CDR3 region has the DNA TGTGCCAGCAGTGAACGTTGGGCAGGGTTTGCTTTCTTT. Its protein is CASSERWAGFAFF.

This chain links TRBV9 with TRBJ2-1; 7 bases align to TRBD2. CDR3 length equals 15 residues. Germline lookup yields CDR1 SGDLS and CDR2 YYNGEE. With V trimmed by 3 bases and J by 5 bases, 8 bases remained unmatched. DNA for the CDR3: TGTGCCAGCAGCGGCCCCGGGACTACCCACAATGAGCAGTTCTTC. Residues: CASSGPGTTHNEQFF.

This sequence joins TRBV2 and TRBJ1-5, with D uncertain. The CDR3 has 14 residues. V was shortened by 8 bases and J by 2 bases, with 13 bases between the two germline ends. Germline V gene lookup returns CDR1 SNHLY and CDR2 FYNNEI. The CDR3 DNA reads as TGTGCCAGCCGGGAGGGCTTTGGCAATCAGCCCCAGCATTTT. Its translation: CASREGFGNQPQHF.

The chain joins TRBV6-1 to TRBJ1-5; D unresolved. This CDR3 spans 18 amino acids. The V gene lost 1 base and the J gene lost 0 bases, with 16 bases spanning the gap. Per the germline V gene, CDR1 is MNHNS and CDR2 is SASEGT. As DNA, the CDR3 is TGTGCCAGCAGTGAAGTACGAAGCAGGAGAAATAGCAATCAGCCCCAGCATTTT. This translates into CASSEVRSRRNSNQPQHF.

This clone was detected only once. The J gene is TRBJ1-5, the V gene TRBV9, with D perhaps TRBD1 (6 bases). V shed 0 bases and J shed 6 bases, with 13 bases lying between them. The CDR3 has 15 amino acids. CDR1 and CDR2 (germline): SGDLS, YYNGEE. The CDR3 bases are TGTGCCAGCAGCGTAGAGGGGGAGTGGGGTCAGCCCCAGCATTTT. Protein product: CASSVEGEWGQPQHF.

The CDR3 protein is CASSIGSGRLLFWETQYF. The CDR3 nucleotides read TGTGCCAGCAGCATTGGGAGCGGGAGGTTACTCTTCTGGGAGACCCAGTACTTC. The chain combines TRBV7-9 with TRBJ2-5, with TRBD2 matching 9 bases. The CDR3 consists of 18 residues. V shed 5 bases and J 5 bases; nucleotides not matched to a gene: 18. Germline V CDR1 and CDR2: SEHNR, FQNEAQ (reference sequence).

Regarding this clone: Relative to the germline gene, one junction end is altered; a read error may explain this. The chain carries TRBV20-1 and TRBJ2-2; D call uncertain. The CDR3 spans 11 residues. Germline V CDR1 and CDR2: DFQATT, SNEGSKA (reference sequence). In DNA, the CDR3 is TGCAGTGCTAGATCTACTTTGGGTAGTTATTTT. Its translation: CSARSTLGSYF.

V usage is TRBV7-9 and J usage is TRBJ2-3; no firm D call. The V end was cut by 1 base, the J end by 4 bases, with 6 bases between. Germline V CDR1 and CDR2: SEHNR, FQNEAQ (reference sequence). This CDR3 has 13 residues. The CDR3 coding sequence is TGTGCCAGCAGCTTAGTAGAGTCAGATACGCAGTATTTT. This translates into CASSLVESDTQYF.